The 28 T cell receptor beta chains presented below share a single source sample, sequenced in a study of blood T cell repertoires in COVID-19. Sequencing used immunoSEQ multiplex PCR; TCRdb keeps in-frame clones, though not all of them. The sample includes more than 110,000 clones, roughly 85% of them seen just once. Sequenced material: PBMCs or T cells enriched from blood (not recorded which). These receptors were collected from a woman between 45 and 65 years old who had recovered from COVID-19.

This clone has more than one count but fewer than ten. J is TRBJ2-1 and V is TRBV11-3, with 14 bases identical to TRBD2. This CDR3 region has 15 residues. V shed 4 bases, J shed 8 bases, and the junction held 4 bases outside the gene matches. Germline-derived CDR1 and CDR2 are SGHNT and YENEEA. The CDR3: CASSSGLAGDHEQFF. CDR3 sequence (DNA): TGTGCCAGCAGCTCGGGACTAGCGGGAGACCATGAGCAGTTCTTC. Complete variable domain (other parts from reference TRBV11-3 and TRBJ2-1): EAGVVQSPRYKIIEKKQPVAFWCNPISGHNTLYWYLQNLGQGPELLIRYENEEAVDDSQLPKDRFSAERLKGVDSTLKIQPAELGDSAVYLCASSSGLAGDHEQFFGPGTRLTVL.

A remark on this clone: Distinct nucleotide sequences in the sample also encode this CDR3. J is TRBJ1-3 and V is TRBV29-1; maybe TRBD1 (6 bases). The CDR3 is 11 amino acids. Germline CDR1 and CDR2: SQVTM and ANQGSEA. V was clipped by 7 bases and J by 4 bases, with 8 bases between them. The CDR3 loop reads CSGGQGNTIYF. The CDR3 DNA reads as TGCAGCGGTGGACAGGGAAACACCATATATTTT.

The chain is built from TRBV4-1 and TRBJ2-1, with TRBD2 matching over 7 bases. The CDR3 has 16 amino acids. CDR1 MGHRA and CDR2 YSYEKL come from the germline V gene. Trimming removed 5 bases from V and 0 bases from J; junction bases left unmatched: 7. The CDR3 DNA is TGCGCCAGCAGCTACGGGCGGGGGAGCTCCTACAATGAGCAGTTCTTC. Translation gives CASSYGRGSSYNEQFF.

This rearrangement joins TRBV7-6 to TRBJ2-2, with D possibly matching TRBD1 (5 bases). Trimming stripped 4 bases from V and 6 bases from J, with 12 bases between. This CDR3 is built from 14 residues. The germline CDR1 and CDR2 sequences are SGHVS and FNYEAQ. CDR3 in amino acids: CASSSTTGSGELFF. The CDR3 nucleotides are TGTGCCAGCAGCTCCACCACAGGTTCCGGGGAGCTGTTTTTT.

The V gene is TRBV11-3, the J gene TRBJ1-4, with D hard to call. Trimming cost V 5 bases and J 0 bases, with 13 bases left between them. Germline V lookup: CDR1 SGHNT, CDR2 YENEEA. The CDR3 is 16 residues long. The CDR3 nucleotides are TGTGCCAGCAGCCTTGCTATCGGGACAACTAATGAAAAACTGTTTTTT. It encodes CASSLAIGTTNEKLFF.

The V call is TRBV5-6, the J call TRBJ1-4; D might be TRBD1 (5 bases). Germline V CDR1 and CDR2: SGHDT, YYEEEE. V lost 5 bases, J lost 4 bases, and 15 bases lay in between. This CDR3 has 15 residues. The DNA of the CDR3 is TGTGCCAGCAGACTCACCCGGGACTTTAATGAAAAACTGTTTTTT. It is translated as CASRLTRDFNEKLFF.

This clone was detected only a few times. This rearrangement joins TRBV5-1 to TRBJ1-3, with a tentative D call TRBD1 (5 bases). Looked up from germline, CDR1 is SGHRS and CDR2 is YFSETQ. V lost 2 bases and J 0 bases, leaving 15 bases between the germline ends. CDR3 size: 17 residues. CDR3 protein: CASSFQGSAFSGNTIYF. CDR3 in DNA: TGCGCCAGCAGCTTCCAGGGCTCCGCCTTCTCTGGAAACACCATATATTTT.

The chain carries TRBV19 and TRBJ1-5; 7 bases are a match to TRBD1. The CDR3 extends over 18 amino acids. With 9 bases clipped from V and 0 bases from J, the junction kept 17 bases outside the gene matches. Per the germline V gene, CDR1 is LNHDA and CDR2 is SQIVND (reference sequence). CDR3 nucleotides: TGTGCCAGCACACTTCGGACAGGCCTGGATTATAGCAATCAGCCCCAGCATTTT. Residues: CASTLRTGLDYSNQPQHF.

J is TRBJ1-1 and V is TRBV7-2; no definite D call. Germline assignment: CDR1 SGHTA and CDR2 FQGNSA. Trimming removed 3 bases at V and 1 base at J, with 12 bases between. The CDR3 loop spans 15 amino acids. The CDR3 protein is CASSFIDLTNTEAFF. The CDR3 DNA follows: TGTGCCAGCAGCTTTATAGATCTTACGAACACTGAAGCTTTCTTT.

The chain has TRBV28 and TRBJ1-1, with 8 bases aligning to TRBD1. From germline, CDR1 is MDHEN and CDR2 SYDVKM. The CDR3 has 13 residues. The V and J ends lost 1 base and 5 bases, in that order; junction bases with no gene match: 0. The DNA for the CDR3 is TGTGCCAGCAGTTTATACAGGGGGACTGAAGCTTTCTTT. This translates into CASSLYRGTEAFF.

Concerning this clone itself: Other DNA variants within this sample encode the same CDR3. This chain links TRBV19 with TRBJ1-5; 7 nucleotides agree with TRBD1. CDR3 length: 15 residues. The germline CDR1 and CDR2 sequences are LNHDA and SQIVND (reference sequence). Losses at the gene ends were 5 bases for V and 0 bases for J; bases not matched to a gene: 4. CDR3 region: CASSRGGYSNQPQHF. CDR3 sequence (DNA): TGTGCCAGTAGTCGAGGGGGCTATAGCAATCAGCCCCAGCATTTT.

The chain combines TRBV30 with TRBJ1-1, with TRBD1 matching 7 bases. This CDR3 has 13 amino acids. Trimming took 4 bases from V and 2 from J; bases not matched to a gene: 4. The germline V gene has CDR1 GTSNPN and CDR2 SVGIG (reference sequence). CDR3 in amino acids: CAWIRDSNTEAFF. The CDR3 DNA reads TGTGCCTGGATCCGGGACAGCAACACTGAAGCTTTCTTT.

The chain carries TRBV3-1 (or the pseudogene TRBV3-2) and TRBJ1-6; TRBD1 agrees at 7 bases. Trimming took 2 bases from V and 6 from J; bases not matched to a gene: 13. Germline CDR1 LGHDT, CDR2 YNNKEL (reference sequence). This CDR3 has 18 amino acids. CDR3 region: CASSQKKTGLILNSPLHF. CDR3 in DNA: TGTGCCAGCAGCCAAAAGAAGACAGGGCTAATCCTTAATTCACCCCTCCACTTT.

The chain recombines TRBV18 with TRBJ2-1; 8 bases line up with TRBD1. V dropped 0 bases and J dropped 8; count of bases not matched to a gene: 6. CDR1 is KGHSH and CDR2 is LQKENI in the germline V gene. The CDR3 extends over 15 amino acids. CDR3 nucleotides: TGTGCCAGCTCACCACCGCTTCAGGGGGCGGATGAGCAGTTCTTC. It yields the protein CASSPPLQGADEQFF.

The V and J genes are TRBV6-4 and TRBJ2-2; perhaps TRBD1 as D (5 bases). From germline, CDR1 is MRHNA and CDR2 SNTAGT. The CDR3 is 16 amino acids. V was trimmed by 2 bases and J by 9 bases, leaving 19 bases between them. The CDR3 coding sequence is TGTGCCAGCAGTGACAGGTTGAGACAGAAGCACTGGGAGCTGTTTTTT. This codes for CASSDRLRQKHWELFF.

This clone was recorded a few times. The gene calls are TRBV7-6 and TRBJ2-1, with D possibly being TRBD2 (5 bases). Per germline, CDR1 SGHVS and CDR2 FNYEAQ. Trimming shortened V by 1 base and J by 4 bases, and 11 bases separated the two germline ends. This CDR3 comprises 15 residues. CDR3 sequence (DNA): TGTGCCAGCAGCTTAGAGGTTAGCGCGTACAATGAGCAGTTCTTC. Its protein is CASSLEVSAYNEQFF.

The chain couples TRBV14 to TRBJ2-3, with TRBD2 matching over 7 bases. V shed 1 base and J 6 bases; nucleotides not matched to a gene: 1. Germline CDR1 is SGHDN and CDR2 is FVKESK. The CDR3 contains 13 residues. Written as DNA, the CDR3 is TGTGCCAGCAGCCAAGTGACTAGCGATACGCAGTATTTT. Residues: CASSQVTSDTQYF.

This sequence joins TRBV7-9 and TRBJ2-7, with TRBD1 matching over 8 bases. The CDR3 runs to 15 residues. CDR1 is SEHNR, CDR2 FQNEAQ, per germline (reference sequence). Germline trimming cut 3 bases from V and 6 bases from J; bases unmatched to any gene: 10. CDR3 loop: CASSLAGQGGSEQYF. CDR3 bases: TGTGCCAGCAGCTTGGCCGGACAGGGTGGCAGCGAGCAGTACTTC.

The rearrangement links TRBV19 to TRBJ2-3, with 7 bases fitting TRBD2. Germline V gene lookup returns CDR1 LNHDA and CDR2 SQIVND (reference sequence). The CDR3 length is 17 residues. The junction had 13 bases not matched to a gene; V was cut back by 3 bases and J by 4 bases. CDR3 sequence (DNA): TGTGCCAGTAGTATGTGGGGACGGGCGGGAGTCCCAGATACGCAGTATTTT. This translates into CASSMWGRAGVPDTQYF.

The rearrangement joins TRBV24-1 to TRBJ2-1, with 16 bases lining up with TRBD2. Germline CDR1 is KGHDR and CDR2 is SFDVKD. Trimming took 3 bases from V and 5 from J; bases not matched to a gene: 9. This CDR3 comprises 19 residues. CDR3 sequence: CATSDPPGLAGGPNNEQFF. In DNA, the CDR3 is TGTGCCACCAGTGATCCGCCGGGACTAGCGGGAGGGCCGAACAATGAGCAGTTCTTC.

In this sample, this clone turned up once. This sequence joins TRBV11-3 and TRBJ2-3; 7 nucleotides align to TRBD2. The CDR3 has 17 amino acids. CDR1 is SGHNT and CDR2 is YENEEA in the germline V gene. J gave up 2 bases and V 0 bases, and 8 bases lay outside the gene matches. The chain's CDR3 is CASSLEPGGPPTDTQYF. The CDR3 DNA reads TGTGCCAGCAGCTTAGAACCGGGAGGACCACCCACAGATACGCAGTATTTT.

The V gene is TRBV2, the J gene TRBJ1-2; 9 positions match TRBD1. V dropped 4 bases and J dropped 8; count of bases not matched to a gene: 14. CDR1 is SNHLY and CDR2 is FYNNEI in the germline V gene. The CDR3 is made up of 16 amino acids. CDR3 nucleotide sequence: TGTGCCAGCAGTGGTCCGGGACAGGGACTTCTGGGGGGCTACACCTTC. Amino acid sequence: CASSGPGQGLLGGYTF.

V usage is TRBV19 and J usage is TRBJ2-1, with D perhaps TRBD2 (5 bases). Trimming stripped 1 base from V and 5 bases from J, with 12 bases between. This CDR3 region has 15 residues. Germline V CDR1 and CDR2: LNHDA, SQIVND (reference sequence). CDR3 in amino acids: CASSIVAETNNEQFF. CDR3 bases: TGTGCCAGTAGTATAGTGGCAGAGACTAACAATGAGCAGTTCTTC.

The chain has TRBV23-1 and TRBJ2-1, with D possibly matching TRBD1 (5 bases). TRBV23-1 is labeled an ORF, and its function is uncertain. This CDR3 contains 16 residues. V lost 0 bases, J lost 8 bases, and 17 bases lay in between. The chain's CDR3 is CASSQSAGSCSYEQFF. The CDR3 coding sequence is TGCGCCAGCAGTCAATCGGCAGGGTCGTGTTCGTATGAGCAGTTCTTC.

The table lists this clone with a few counts. The chain recombines TRBV3-1 (or the pseudogene TRBV3-2) with TRBJ1-2; no clear D. The CDR3 extends over 14 amino acids. The germline CDR1 and CDR2 sequences are LGHDT and YNNKEL (reference sequence). Trimming stripped 0 bases from V and 6 bases from J, with 11 bases between. DNA of the CDR3: TGTGCCAGCAGCCAAGAGATCGGTCGTGATGGCTACACCTTC. It encodes CASSQEIGRDGYTF.

Only a few counts were recorded for this clone. This chain joins TRBV6-5 and TRBJ2-1, with a weak D call TRBD2 (7 bases). V lost 3 bases, J lost 10 bases, and 10 bases lay in between. Germline loops: CDR1 MNHEY, CDR2 SVGAGI. CDR3 length: 12 amino acids. This chain's CDR3 is CASSYRGGEQFF. CDR3 DNA sequence: TGTGCCAGCAGTTATAGGGGGGGCGAGCAGTTCTTC.

The chain employs TRBV2 and TRBJ1-4; 12 nucleotides align to TRBD1. The V and J ends lost 5 bases and 0 bases, in that order; junction bases with no gene match: 4. CDR1 is SNHLY, CDR2 FYNNEI, per germline. CDR3 size: 17 residues. The CDR3 DNA is TGTGCCAGCAGTCGGGACAGGGGGCCGACAACTAATGAAAAACTGTTTTTT. Its translation: CASSRDRGPTTNEKLFF.

This clone was counted between two and nine times. The rearrangement links TRBV6-4 to TRBJ2-3, with D possibly matching TRBD2 (6 bases). Germline V CDR1 and CDR2: MRHNA, SNTAGT. The CDR3 covers 16 residues. V was pared by 5 bases and J by 4 bases, with 19 bases between. The CDR3 bases are TGTGCCAGCAGTCTCGACGGACTTGGGGGGTCAGATACGCAGTATTTT. Its translation is CASSLDGLGGSDTQYF.